These T cell receptor beta chains were read from a single sample in a study of blood T cell repertoires in COVID-19. Assay used: immunoSEQ multiplex PCR; TCRdb lists only in-frame clones, some missing. This table has 93,000 or so clones, around 92% appearing once. What was sequenced was peripheral blood. Source of these receptors: a woman aged 55-69 years with acute or convalescent COVID-19. Both conserved end residues are part of each CDR3. The D gene is left open where the match is weak. Size values are once, few and many counts, or a class for expanded clones, and some rows have none.

CDR3aa | CDR3nt | abundance | j_gene | d_gene | v_gene
CASSQATAGNTIYF | TGTGCCAGCAGTCAGGCGACCGCTGGAAACACCATATATTTT | - | TRBJ1-3 | - | TRBV28
CASSIAPTGIPQHF | TGTGCCAGTAGTATAGCCCCGACAGGGATTCCCCAGCATTTT | - | TRBJ1-5 | TRBD1 | TRBV19
CSVGLTGGNTIYF | TGCAGCGTTGGGCTGACAGGGGGAAACACCATATATTTT | - | TRBJ1-3 | TRBD1 | TRBV29-1
CASSLGQGGYTF | TGTGCCAGCAGTTTAGGACAAGGAGGCTACACCTTC | - | TRBJ1-2 | - | TRBV28
CASSSRTGMVAEQFF | TGTGCCAGCAGCTCCAGGACAGGGATGGTGGCTGAGCAGTTCTTC | - | TRBJ2-1 | TRBD1 | TRBV11-2
CAWGEASYGYTF | TGTGCCTGGGGGGAGGCCTCCTATGGCTACACCTTC | once | TRBJ1-2 | - | TRBV30
CASSEQTSRGYTF | TGTGCCAGTAGTGAACAGACTAGTCGTGGCTACACCTTC | - | TRBJ1-2 | - | TRBV19
CASSILQGTIYF | TGTGCCAGTAGTATTCTCCAGGGAACCATATATTTT | - | TRBJ1-3 | - | TRBV19
CASSIDRRGAFF | TGTGCCAGTAGTATAGATCGAAGGGGAGCTTTCTTT | - | TRBJ1-1 | - | TRBV19
CASSYPGLAPGELFF | TGTGCCAGCAGCTACCCGGGACTAGCTCCCGGGGAGCTGTTTTTT | - | TRBJ2-2 | TRBD2 | TRBV5-4
CASSLASGRETQYF | TGTGCCAGCAGCTTAGCGTCAGGGCGAGAGACCCAGTACTTC | - | TRBJ2-5 | - | TRBV7-9
CASSEYGGASGRADTQYF | TGTGCCAGCAGTGAATATGGGGGGGCTAGCGGGAGAGCGGATACGCAGTATTTT | - | TRBJ2-3 | TRBD2 | TRBV6-1
CASSPVLTGTSGRYEQFF | TGTGCCAGCAGCCCAGTACTAACCGGGACTAGCGGGAGATATGAGCAGTTCTTC | - | TRBJ2-1 | TRBD2 | TRBV5-4
CASSSIGSTGNTEAFF | TGTGCCAGCTCATCGATCGGGTCGACAGGGAACACTGAAGCTTTCTTT | - | TRBJ1-1 | - | TRBV18
CASSQDLAPYGYTF | TGTGCCAGCAGCCAAGACCTGGCCCCTTATGGCTACACCTTC | - | TRBJ1-2 | - | TRBV14
CASSQDQVHRFTDTQYF | TGTGCCAGCAGCCAAGATCAGGTCCACCGATTCACAGATACGCAGTATTTT | once | TRBJ2-3 | - | TRBV14
CAISSGNGNEQFF | TGTGCCATCAGTAGCGGGAACGGCAATGAGCAGTTCTTC | once | TRBJ2-1 | TRBD2 | TRBV10-3
CASSPRSGDNEQFF | TGTGCCAGCTCACCACGGTCAGGGGACAATGAGCAGTTCTTC | - | TRBJ2-1 | - | TRBV18
CASSQAPTGSPEAFF | TGCGCCAGCAGCCAAGCCCCGACAGGGAGCCCTGAAGCTTTCTTT | - | TRBJ1-1 | TRBD1 | TRBV5-1
CASSLDGRPNTGELFF | TGCGCCAGCAGCTTGGATGGCAGGCCGAACACCGGGGAGCTGTTTTTT | - | TRBJ2-2 | - | TRBV5-1
CASCFTSSYEQYF | TGTGCCAGCTGTTTCACGAGCTCCTACGAGCAGTACTTC | - | TRBJ2-7 | - | TRBV6-5
CASSSPGVAQETQYF | TGTGCCAGCAGCTCCCCGGGGGTCGCCCAAGAGACCCAGTACTTC | - | TRBJ2-5 | - | TRBV7-9
CASSVVAASTDTQYF | TGTGCCAGCAGCGTAGTAGCGGCTAGCACAGATACGCAGTATTTT | - | TRBJ2-3 | - | TRBV9
CASSTSSQNIQYF | TGTGCCAGTAGTACTAGTTCCCAAAACATTCAGTACTTC | once | TRBJ2-4 | - | TRBV19
CACQTGSAGNTIYF | TGTGCCTGCCAGACAGGATCTGCTGGAAACACCATATATTTT | - | TRBJ1-3 | - | TRBV30
CASSLTGDETQYF | TGTGCCAGCAGCCTGACAGGGGACGAGACCCAGTACTTC | - | TRBJ2-5 | TRBD1 | TRBV5-5
CASSAGLGADTQYF | TGTGCCAGCAGCGCGGGACTAGGGGCAGATACGCAGTATTTT | - | TRBJ2-3 | TRBD2 | TRBV9
CASSPGGGHGDWNEKLFF | TGTGCCAGCAGCCCCGGAGGTGGGCACGGGGATTGGAATGAAAAACTGTTTTTT | - | TRBJ1-4 | - | TRBV7-2
CASSQNRGNEQFF | TGTGCCAGCAGCCAGAACAGGGGAAATGAGCAGTTCTTC | - | TRBJ2-1 | TRBD1 | TRBV3-1/TRBV3-2
CASSILGESSPLHF | TGTGCCAGTAGTATCCTAGGGGAAAGTTCACCCCTCCACTTT | once | TRBJ1-6 | - | TRBV19
CASSIGTGGKADTQYF | TGTGCCAGTAGTATCGGGACAGGGGGAAAGGCAGATACGCAGTATTTT | - | TRBJ2-3 | TRBD1 | TRBV19
CASSTSGRGNEQFF | TGTGCCAGCAGCACCAGCGGGAGGGGCAATGAGCAGTTCTTC | - | TRBJ2-1 | TRBD2 | TRBV7-3
CASSLAGDYTEAFF | TGCGCCAGCAGCTTGGCAGGGGATTACACTGAAGCTTTCTTT | - | TRBJ1-1 | - | TRBV5-1
CASSPSRENGYTF | TGTGCCAGCTCACCATCGAGGGAAAATGGCTACACCTTC | - | TRBJ1-2 | - | TRBV18
CASSVRTLGNSPLHF | TGTGCCAGCAGTGTAAGGACTCTGGGGAATTCACCCCTCCACTTT | - | TRBJ1-6 | - | TRBV6-1
CASRAGSYSPLHF | TGTGCCAGCAGGGCAGGGTCTTATTCACCCCTCCACTTT | - | TRBJ1-6 | - | TRBV2
CAREGLSGNTIYF | TGTGCCAGGGAGGGGCTCTCTGGAAACACCATATATTTT | - | TRBJ1-3 | - | TRBV2
CAWSPRTGKIGELFF | TGTGCCTGGAGTCCCCGAACAGGGAAGATCGGGGAGCTGTTTTTT | - | TRBJ2-2 | - | TRBV30
CASSQGTGVAGELFF | TGTGCCAGCAGCCAAGGGACAGGGGTTGCCGGGGAGCTGTTTTTT | once | TRBJ2-2 | TRBD1 | TRBV3-1/TRBV3-2
CASSVEGQGSGNTIYF | TGTGCCAGCAGCGTAGAGGGACAGGGATCTGGAAACACCATATATTTT | - | TRBJ1-3 | TRBD1 | TRBV9
CASSLTLENQPQHF | TGTGCCAGCAGTTTAACGCTAGAGAATCAGCCCCAGCATTTT | - | TRBJ1-5 | - | TRBV28
CSASGSGTYNEQFF | TGCAGTGCTAGTGGTAGCGGGACCTACAATGAGCAGTTCTTC | - | TRBJ2-1 | TRBD2 | TRBV20-1
CASSLDHQGAATNEQFF | TGTGCCAGCAGCTTAGATCATCAGGGGGCGGCTACCAATGAGCAGTTCTTC | - | TRBJ2-1 | TRBD1 | TRBV11-2
CASAPGTGSVVTQYF | TGTGCCAGCGCCCCCGGGACAGGAAGTGTCGTGACCCAGTACTTC | once | TRBJ2-5 | TRBD1 | TRBV28
CAWSTREGQPQHF | TGTGCCTGGAGCACCAGGGAAGGCCAGCCCCAGCATTTT | - | TRBJ1-5 | - | TRBV30
CASSADIGETQYF | TGTGCCAGCAGCGCAGACATCGGAGAGACCCAGTACTTC | once | TRBJ2-5 | - | TRBV7-2
CASAGSPGNTIYF | TGTGCCAGCGCCGGTAGTCCTGGAAACACCATATATTTT | - | TRBJ1-3 | - | TRBV28
CASSSSGLPSYNEQFF | TGTGCCAGCAGTTCCTCGGGACTACCCTCCTACAATGAGCAGTTCTTC | - | TRBJ2-1 | TRBD2 | TRBV28
CASSQDSRGGETQYF | TGCGCCAGCAGCCAAGACTCGCGGGGCGGGGAGACCCAGTACTTC | - | TRBJ2-5 | - | TRBV4-1
CAWTRGAQDGYTF | TGTGCCTGGACCCGGGGGGCTCAGGATGGCTACACCTTC | - | TRBJ1-2 | - | TRBV30
CASSYGGNTEAFF | TGCGCCAGCAGCTACGGTGGGAACACTGAAGCTTTCTTT | - | TRBJ1-1 | - | TRBV5-1
CASSTRDRVTKETQYF | TGTGCCAGCAGCACCCGGGACAGGGTAACCAAAGAGACCCAGTACTTC | - | TRBJ2-5 | - | TRBV21-1
CASSTGTSGYEQYF | TGTGCCAGTAGTACCGGGACTAGCGGGTACGAGCAGTACTTC | - | TRBJ2-7 | TRBD2 | TRBV19
CASSLDTLRAAKNIQYF | TGTGCCAGCAGCTTAGATACCCTGCGGGCAGCCAAAAACATTCAGTACTTC | - | TRBJ2-4 | - | TRBV7-2